One TCR beta chain is described in this entry. The data were taken from a study of cytomegalovirus exposure and HLA in healthy donors. Study-wide background: Among over 350 genotyped donors, roughly 80% fell in the Caucasian-associated ancestry cluster.

Germline CDR1 is MNHEY and CDR2 is SMNVEV (reference sequence). V lost 1 base to trimming and J lost 0 bases, with 7 bases between them. There are 15 residues in the CDR3. 60 Vbeta and 13 Jbeta primers were used in PCR. Method: immunoSEQ multiplex PCR; TCRdb's copy keeps in-frame clones and lacks some. Altogether roughly 140,000 clones are present, roughly 80% being singletons, with the ten largest covering more than 3.5%. This receptor was identified in a woman in her forties in good health and CMV-seropositive. Sequenced sample: PBMCs. The chain combines TRBV27 with TRBJ1-5, with a tentative D call TRBD1 (5 bases). Written as DNA, the CDR3 is TGTGCCAGCAGTTTATTGGGGCATAGCAATCAGCCCCAGCATTTT. It codes for CASSLLGHSNQPQHF.